The sequence of this T cell receptor (beta chain) was determined in a study of T cells after somatic rescue of genetic block. Using immunoSEQ multiplex PCR, the repertoire was profiled, and TCRdb retains in-frame clones only, with some absent. This table holds around 7,000 clones, about 80% found once. Material: peripheral blood mononuclear cells (PBMCs). This clonotype was obtained from a boy aged 5-17 years.

CDR3 DNA: TGTGCCAGCAGCTTAGAGGATGTTGGGATTACGCAGTATTTT. Its protein product is CASSLEDVGITQYF. This sequence joins TRBV7-6 and TRBJ2-3; D is undetermined. This CDR3 has 14 residues. Germline CDR1 reads SGHVS; CDR2 reads FNYEAQ. Trimming took off 1 base at V and 8 bases at J, with 13 bases between the two ends.